One sample yielded the 11 T cell receptor beta chains listed below, sequenced in a study of blood T cell repertoires in COVID-19. Clones were read by immunoSEQ multiplex PCR, and TCRdb kept only the in-frame ones, dropping some. The sample shows about 170,000 clones, about 80% of them seen only once. The sample comprised peripheral blood. The origin of the receptors is an elderly woman with acute or convalescent COVID-19.

The V gene is TRBV10-3, the J gene TRBJ1-2; 7 bases fit TRBD1. The CDR3 length is 13 residues. Looked up from germline, CDR1 is ENHRY and CDR2 is SYGVKD. The V gene end was trimmed by 5 bases and the J gene end by 6 bases; junction bases not matched to a gene: 6. The CDR3 DNA sequence: TGTGCCATCAGTTCGGGACAGCCGGATGGCTACACCTTC. It translates to CAISSGQPDGYTF.

J is TRBJ1-2 and V is TRBV7-9; 8 bases map to TRBD1. CDR3 size: 15 residues. CDR1 SEHNR and CDR2 FQNEAQ come from the germline V gene (reference sequence). J was trimmed by 4 bases and V by 3 bases; bases with no gene match: 7. The CDR3 sequence: CASSFDGQGGYGYTF. The CDR3 DNA sequence: TGTGCCAGCAGCTTTGACGGACAGGGAGGCTATGGCTACACCTTC.

V gene TRBV29-1 combines with J gene TRBJ1-1; D gene ambiguous. Looked up from germline, CDR1 is SQVTM and CDR2 is ANQGSEA. The V gene lost 2 bases and the J gene lost 3 bases, with 7 bases spanning the gap. This CDR3 contains 12 residues. In DNA, the CDR3 is TGCAGCGTTGAATCAGGTTACACTGAAGCTTTCTTT. Protein sequence: CSVESGYTEAFF.

The chain couples TRBV5-4 to TRBJ1-4; no reliable D call. This CDR3 is built from 15 residues. The V end was cut by 2 bases, the J end by 4 bases, with 12 bases between. Germline V gene lookup returns CDR1 SGHNT and CDR2 YYREEE (reference sequence). The CDR3 DNA follows: TGTGCCAGCAGCTTCATGGGGAGACTTAATGAAAAACTGTTTTTT. This codes for CASSFMGRLNEKLFF.

This clone was seen only once. The chain recombines TRBV14 with TRBJ2-7, with a weak D call TRBD1 (5 bases). The CDR3 spans 15 residues. The germline CDR1 and CDR2 sequences are SGHDN and FVKESK. The ends were cut back, 4 bases at V and 4 bases at J, with 17 bases in the middle. The CDR3 protein is CASSLGGAPLYEQYF. The CDR3 DNA follows: TGTGCCAGCAGCCTCGGTGGGGCTCCCCTATACGAGCAGTACTTC.

V gene TRBV7-6 combines with J gene TRBJ2-3; TRBD2 matches 7 bases. The V and J ends lost 0 bases and 3 bases, in that order; junction bases with no gene match: 3. The CDR3 contains 15 residues. Germline CDR1 reads SGHVS; CDR2 reads FNYEAQ. The CDR3 sequence is CASSLARTRTDTQYF. Here the CDR3 DNA reads TGTGCCAGCAGCTTAGCGAGGACTAGGACAGATACGCAGTATTTT.

This clone was counted only a few times. V and J are TRBV5-1 and TRBJ1-1; 8 bases line up with TRBD1. CDR1 SGHRS and CDR2 YFSETQ come from the germline V gene. The ends lost 4 bases at V and 2 bases at J; junction bases unmatched: 4. The CDR3 has 14 amino acids. Here the CDR3 DNA reads TGCGCCAGCAGCGCCCAGGGGGCCAACACTGAAGCTTTCTTT. Translation: CASSAQGANTEAFF.

This clone has a single count. V is TRBV10-3 and J is TRBJ2-2; TRBD2 matches at 8 bases. Germline V gene sequence: CDR1 ENHRY, CDR2 SYGVKD. The CDR3 contains 16 residues. With V trimmed by 10 bases and J by 0 bases, 10 bases remained unmatched. The CDR3 protein is CATRGGREANTGELFF. Written as DNA, the CDR3 is TGTGCCACGAGAGGAGGGCGGGAGGCGAACACCGGGGAGCTGTTTTTT.

The chain couples TRBV5-6 to TRBJ2-7; TRBD1 matches at 9 bases. The junction had 7 bases not matched to a gene; V was cut back by 2 bases and J by 13 bases. This CDR3 spans 12 amino acids. Per germline, CDR1 SGHDT and CDR2 YYEEEE. The CDR3 region has the DNA TGTGCCAGCAGCTTCGATACAGGGGGCAACTACTTC. Translating gives CASSFDTGGNYF.

This clone occurred a few times. The chain joins TRBV4-2 to TRBJ1-5; TRBD1 aligns across 7 bases. The CDR3 extends over 15 amino acids. Germline V gives CDR1 LGHNA, CDR2 YNFKEQ. V shed 0 bases, J shed 7 bases, and the junction held 6 bases outside the gene matches. The CDR3 region is CASSQDPTGLQPQHF. The CDR3 DNA follows: TGTGCCAGCAGCCAAGATCCGACAGGGCTACAGCCCCAGCATTTT.

The genes are TRBV5-1 and TRBJ1-1, with no clear D. Germline CDR1 and CDR2: SGHRS and YFSETQ. Trimming removed 4 bases at V and 4 bases at J, with 17 bases between. The CDR3 sequence is 15 residues long. Here the CDR3 DNA reads TGCGCCAGCAGCCCTGGCGGGTGGGGAAGCACTGAAGCTTTCTTT. This codes for CASSPGGWGSTEAFF. Full variable domain (outside the CDR3, taken from reference TRBV5-1 and TRBJ1-1): KAGVTQTPRYLIKTRGQQVTLSCSPISGHRSVSWYQQTPGQGLQFLFEYFSETQRNKGNFPGRFSGRQFSNSRSEMNVSTLELGDSALYLCASSPGGWGSTEAFFGQGTRLTVV.